One sample yielded the 17 T cell receptor beta chains listed below, sequenced in a study of cytomegalovirus exposure and HLA in healthy donors (dated by TCRdb to 2016 to 2017). Library construction relied on the immunoSEQ multiplex PCR assay. For the multiplex PCR, a mixture combining 60 forward primers for TCR Vbeta segments and 13 reverse primers for TCR Jbeta segments was used. TCRdb provides this immuneACCESS table in a form limited to in-frame rearrangements. Some clones are lacking; in checked studies, under half of them reflect an unresolved V gene, and why the rest are absent is not known. The sample profile shows about 110,000 clones; 74% of them were found once. The ten largest clones capture approximately 14% of the sample. Input material: PBMCs. The receptors were sampled from a woman between 35 and 50 years old in good health and CMV-seropositive.

The chain joins TRBV5-1 to TRBJ1-1; a possible D gene is TRBD1 (5 bases). Germline V CDR1 and CDR2: SGHRS, YFSETQ. The CDR3 covers 19 residues. Deletions cut 4 bases from V and 0 bases from J, with 25 bases between. The CDR3 bases are TGCGCCAGCAGCAAAACATCGTCCCGGGCCTCAGGGATGAACACTGAAGCTTTCTTT. Protein product: CASSKTSSRASGMNTEAFF.

The J gene is TRBJ1-1, the V gene TRBV23-1, with D maybe TRBD1 (5 bases). TRBV23-1 counts as an open reading frame of uncertain function. V was shortened by 2 bases and J by 0 bases, with 13 bases between the two germline ends. The CDR3 sequence is 16 residues long. The CDR3: CASSQPTGTLNTEAFF. The CDR3 DNA follows: TGCGCCAGCAGTCAACCCACCGGGACTTTGAACACTGAAGCTTTCTTT.

The V gene is TRBV5-1, the J gene TRBJ2-3; 8 bases map to TRBD2. J gave up 2 bases and V 4 bases, and 6 bases lay outside the gene matches. This CDR3 has 15 residues. Germline-derived CDR1 and CDR2 are SGHRS and YFSETQ. In DNA form, the CDR3 reads TGCGCCAGCAGCGACAGCGGGGGCTCCACAGATACGCAGTATTTT. This encodes CASSDSGGSTDTQYF.

This clone showed up just a few times. The chain uses TRBV5-6 and TRBJ2-1; 7 nucleotides line up with TRBD1. This CDR3 is 14 amino acids long. J was trimmed by 2 bases and V by 2 bases; bases with no gene match: 1. Germline CDR1 is SGHDT and CDR2 is YYEEEE. The CDR3 here is CASSLGTAYNEQFF. The DNA of the CDR3 is TGTGCCAGCAGCTTAGGGACAGCCTACAATGAGCAGTTCTTC.

The genes are TRBV5-1 and TRBJ1-2; D is perhaps TRBD1 (6 bases). Germline CDR1 SGHRS, CDR2 YFSETQ. The V end lost 4 bases, the J end lost 4 bases, and 14 bases lay between the germline ends. The CDR3 has 14 amino acids. The CDR3 DNA is TGCGCCAGCAGCGCAGGGGATCAGGGCTATGGCTACACCTTC. Encoded protein: CASSAGDQGYGYTF. Supplemented by reference TRBV5-1 and TRBJ1-2, the full variable domain reads KAGVTQTPRYLIKTRGQQVTLSCSPISGHRSVSWYQQTPGQGLQFLFEYFSETQRNKGNFPGRFSGRQFSNSRSEMNVSTLELGDSALYLCASSAGDQGYGYTFGSGTRLTVV.

The chain has TRBV2 and TRBJ2-1, with no clear D. The germline V gene has CDR1 SNHLY and CDR2 FYNNEI. Trimming left V 8 bases short and J 7 bases short, with 15 bases between. The CDR3 has 13 amino acids. CDR3 in amino acids: CASQYHLRNEQFF. The CDR3 DNA reads TGTGCCAGCCAATATCACCTTCGGAATGAGCAGTTCTTC.

This clone was counted between two and nine times. The chain couples TRBV6-6 to TRBJ1-2, with a possible D match to TRBD1 (6 bases). The CDR3 length is 13 residues. Germline CDR1 MNHNY, CDR2 SVGAGI (reference sequence). Trimming cost V 6 bases and J 2 bases, with 10 bases left between them. The CDR3 spells CASRSGGNYGYTF. CDR3 in DNA: TGTGCCAGCAGGTCGGGGGGCAACTATGGCTACACCTTC.

The chain is built from TRBV7-8 and TRBJ1-1; tentative D call: TRBD1 (5 bases). The CDR3 length is 14 residues. Looked up from germline, CDR1 is SGHVS and CDR2 is FQNEAQ. V gave up 2 bases and J gave up 4 bases, with 11 bases separating them. This CDR3 is CASSLRQGGTEAFF. The CDR3 bases are TGTGCCAGCAGCTTAAGGCAGGGAGGCACTGAAGCTTTCTTT. Full variable domain (remainder filled in from reference TRBV7-8 and TRBJ1-1): GAGVSQSPRYKVAKRGQDVALRCDPISGHVSLFWYQQALGQGPEFLTYFQNEAQLDKSGLPSDRFFAERPEGSVSTLKIQRTQQEDSAVYLCASSLRQGGTEAFFGQGTRLTVV.

This chain uses TRBV5-1 with TRBJ2-7; D is possibly TRBD1 (6 bases). Germline lookup yields CDR1 SGHRS and CDR2 YFSETQ. V was trimmed by 0 bases and J by 4 bases, leaving 14 bases between them. The CDR3 is 15 residues long. The CDR3 DNA sequence: TGCGCCAGCAGCTTGGAAGGTGGGGGCTTGTACGAGCAGTACTTC. It encodes CASSLEGGGLYEQYF. Full variable domain (missing parts from reference TRBV5-1 and TRBJ2-7): KAGVTQTPRYLIKTRGQQVTLSCSPISGHRSVSWYQQTPGQGLQFLFEYFSETQRNKGNFPGRFSGRQFSNSRSEMNVSTLELGDSALYLCASSLEGGGLYEQYFGPGTRLTVT.

The rearrangement joins TRBV6-1 to TRBJ1-1; 7 positions agree with TRBD1. Trimming at V came to 4 bases and at J to 6 bases, leaving 11 bases not matched to a gene. The CDR3 loop spans 15 amino acids. Germline assignment: CDR1 MNHNS and CDR2 SASEGT. The CDR3 spells CASSALTGSDAEAFF. The DNA for the CDR3 is TGTGCCAGCAGTGCGCTGACAGGGAGTGACGCTGAAGCTTTCTTT.

This clone was observed a few times. V usage is TRBV11-1 and J usage is TRBJ2-2; D call uncertain. The CDR3 is 15 residues long. The V and J ends lost 4 bases and 7 bases respectively, with 16 bases between them. From germline, CDR1 is SGHAT and CDR2 FQDESV (reference sequence). The CDR3 DNA reads TGTGCCAGCAGCTATAGGCCCGGAGAAGGCGGGGAGCTGTTTTTT. As protein: CASSYRPGEGGELFF.

The V and J genes are TRBV19 and TRBJ2-6; D is perhaps TRBD2 (6 bases). This CDR3 is built from 15 residues. V was pared by 3 bases and J by 5 bases, with 11 bases between. Germline CDR1 LNHDA, CDR2 SQIVND (reference sequence). CDR3 sequence: CASSIGTPRANVLTF. The CDR3 DNA reads as TGTGCCAGTAGTATCGGGACTCCCCGGGCCAACGTCCTGACTTTC.

The chain uses TRBV10-2 and TRBJ2-3; no firm D call. Germline CDR1 reads WSHSY; CDR2 reads SAAADI. The CDR3 sequence is 13 residues long. V was cut by 3 bases and J by 5 bases, with 9 bases left in between. The CDR3 DNA follows: TGCGCCAGCAGTGACGACCTAGGAGATACGCAGTATTTT. Residues: CASSDDLGDTQYF.

This chain uses TRBV25-1 with TRBJ1-2; maybe TRBD1 (6 bases). Trimming stripped 4 bases from V and 7 bases from J, with 13 bases between. Germline V gives CDR1 MGHDK, CDR2 SYGVNS. The CDR3 has 13 amino acids. In DNA, the CDR3 is TGTGCCAGCAGTGCTACAGGGAGAGGTGGCTACACCTTC. Translated, it gives CASSATGRGGYTF.

This clone has just one count. This chain connects TRBV15 to TRBJ2-7; 12 positions match TRBD1. Germline V lookup: CDR1 LNHNV, CDR2 YYDKDF (reference sequence). V shed 6 bases and J 4 bases; nucleotides not matched to a gene: 10. The CDR3 has 16 residues. CDR3 sequence: CATSPTPGQGAYEQYF. DNA for the CDR3: TGTGCCACCAGTCCGACACCGGGACAGGGGGCTTACGAGCAGTACTTC.

This clone was detected only a few times. The chain employs TRBV28 and TRBJ1-2; perhaps TRBD1 as D (5 bases). From germline, CDR1 is MDHEN and CDR2 SYDVKM. This CDR3 is built from 11 residues. Between the trimmed V and J ends, which lost 5 bases and 8 bases, there was a span of 9 bases. The CDR3 DNA follows: TGTGCCAGCAGTCCAAAGGGGGGCTACACCTTC. Its translation is CASSPKGGYTF.

This chain joins TRBV9 and TRBJ1-1; a possible D gene is TRBD1 (5 bases). The CDR3 length is 13 residues. Germline-derived CDR1 and CDR2 are SGDLS and YYNGEE. V lost 4 bases and J lost 1, with 8 bases in between. CDR3 nucleotide sequence: TGTGCCAGCAGCCTTGGACAGAACACTGAAGCTTTCTTT. It codes for CASSLGQNTEAFF.